This T cell receptor (beta chain) derives from a study of T cell changes during pregnancy in multiple sclerosis. Method: immunoSEQ multiplex PCR; TCRdb's copy keeps in-frame clones and lacks some. Among roughly 100,000 clones listed, around 92% were seen once. The TCR sequence derives from a female donor with multiple sclerosis, enrolled in a pregnancy study. The sequencing used peripheral blood, collected after pregnancy.

The CDR3 DNA reads as TGTGCCAGCAGTAGCGCCGGGACAGGGGTTACCAACTATGGCTACACCTTC. Translating it yields CASSSAGTGVTNYGYTF. The chain recombines TRBV28 with TRBJ1-2, with 10 bases identical to TRBD1. The germline gives CDR1 MDHEN, CDR2 SYDVKM. With 5 bases clipped from V and 2 bases from J, the junction kept 11 bases outside the gene matches. This CDR3 is 17 amino acids long.